The subject of this entry is one T cell receptor beta chain. Its antigen remains unknown. Trimming removed 3 bases from V and 5 bases from J, with 17 bases in between. CDR3 size: 15 residues. Germline V gives CDR1 DFQATT, CDR2 SNEGSKA (reference sequence). This sample stems from a study of T cell repertoires in cytomegalovirus infection. Background on the study: The study used recently identified HLA-C-restricted and well-studied HLA-B-restricted CMV epitopes. CMV infection plus the matching HLA type was flagged by public TCR beta signatures. General study points: There were carriers of CMV plus the relevant HLA, and cumulative public TCR beta family frequency identified them. The response measured ex vivo was dominated by TCR beta clonotypes (HLA-C-restricted and CMV-specific).

TCRdb independently ran MiXCR on the reads; one entry per CDR3 protein. The data contain roughly 700,000 distinct CDR3 sequences, roughly 36% of them seen just once; the ten biggest clones take up 18%. The gene calls are TRBV20-1 and TRBJ1-5; the D gene is possibly TRBD1 (6 bases). The sequence was obtained from a human donor in good health (CMV status not recorded). Some clones in this sample may be carry-over from other donors' samples. The specimen was cultured PBMCs, collected from culture after CMV antigen stimulation. For the CDR3, the DNA is TGCAGTGCTAGGAGGGGGTATTTCGCTGATCAGCCCCAGCATTTT. Its protein is CSARRGYFADQPQHF.